These 24 T cell receptor beta chains were all obtained from the same sample, sequenced in a study of shared clonotypes between healthy human individuals. The table came from immunoSEQ multiplex PCR; TCRdb's copy has only in-frame clones and leaves some out. The sample gives some 2.1 million clones, roughly 96% of which show up once; more than 0.1% is in the top ten. Sequenced input: naive CD4+ T cells sorted from blood. Subset described: CD45RA+ positively selected. The receptors here all came from a man aged 18 to 35 in good health.

The chain couples TRBV5-8 to TRBJ1-6, with D hard to call. V was cut by 0 bases and J by 7 bases, with 14 bases left in between. Looked up from germline, CDR1 is SGHTS and CDR2 is YDEGEE. CDR3 length: 16 residues. The CDR3 DNA reads as TGTGCCAGCAGCTTGGGCGAGGGCGGTTTAAATTCACCCCTCCACTTT. Its protein product is CASSLGEGGLNSPLHF.

The chain has TRBV7-6 and TRBJ2-1; no clear D gene. Per the germline V gene, CDR1 is SGHVS and CDR2 is FNYEAQ. CDR3 size: 12 residues. Trimming removed 1 base from V and 10 bases from J, with 8 bases in between. The CDR3 loop is CASSLGQSEQFF. The CDR3 DNA reads as TGTGCCAGCAGCTTAGGGCAGTCCGAGCAGTTCTTC. Full variable domain (outside the CDR3, taken from reference TRBV7-6 and TRBJ2-1): GAGVSQSPRYKVTKRGQDVALRCDPISGHVSLYWYRQALGQGPEFLTYFNYEAQQDKSGLPNDRFSAERPEGSISTLTIQRTEQRDSAMYRCASSLGQSEQFFGPGTRLTVL.

V and J are TRBV10-3 and TRBJ2-7, with TRBD1 matching 9 bases. The J segment lost 5 bases and the V segment lost 10 bases, leaving 12 bases of the junction unmatched. The CDR3 runs 14 residues. Germline lookup yields CDR1 ENHRY and CDR2 SYGVKD. CDR3: CATEGQGPGDEQYF. For the CDR3, the DNA is TGTGCCACCGAGGGACAGGGTCCCGGGGACGAGCAGTACTTC.

The chain carries TRBV28 and TRBJ2-4; D not resolved. The V end lost 3 bases, the J end lost 6 bases, and 6 bases lay between the germline ends. The CDR3 contains 12 residues. CDR1 is MDHEN, CDR2 SYDVKM, per germline. CDR3 in amino acids: CASSLGRNIQYF. The CDR3 DNA sequence: TGTGCCAGCAGTTTGGGCAGAAACATTCAGTACTTC.

This clone has only one observation. CDR3 sequence: CASSLGLLNTEAFF. The CDR3 region has the DNA TGTGCCAGCAGCTTAGGGCTCTTGAACACTGAAGCTTTCTTT. This chain links TRBV11-2 with TRBJ1-1; D remains ambiguous. V gave up 1 base and J gave up 0 bases, with 6 bases separating them. Germline-derived CDR1 and CDR2 are SGHAT and FQNNGV. The CDR3 has 14 residues.

In the case of this clone: A junction boundary mismatches the germline segment, possibly from a read error. The chain links TRBV6-5 to TRBJ2-3; 10 nucleotides line up with TRBD2. Germline V gene sequence: CDR1 MNHEY, CDR2 SVGAGI. The CDR3 runs to 15 residues. CDR3: CASSYPSGRTDTQYF. The CDR3 DNA reads TGTGCCAGCAGTTACCCTAGCGGGAGAACAGATACGCAGTATTTC.

The count of this clone is one. V and J are TRBV9 and TRBJ1-2; D not resolved. The V end lost 0 bases, the J end lost 4 bases, and 7 bases lay between the germline ends. CDR1 is SGDLS, CDR2 YYNGEE, per germline. CDR3 size: 13 residues. The CDR3 sequence is CASSVGRSYGYTF. For the CDR3, the DNA is TGTGCCAGCAGCGTAGGAAGATCCTATGGCTACACCTTC.

CDR3 in DNA: TGTGCCAGCACTGGGGGGCGGCTGGGCCTCTACGAGCAGTACTTC. It codes for CASTGGRLGLYEQYF. V usage is TRBV6-1 and J usage is TRBJ2-7, with D possibly called TRBD1 or TRBD2 (6 bases each). The CDR3 is 15 residues long. V lost 7 bases to trimming and J lost 3 bases, with 19 bases between them. Germline V gives CDR1 MNHNS, CDR2 SASEGT.

Points on this clone: Distinct nucleotide sequences in the sample also encode this CDR3. The chain has TRBV19 and TRBJ2-7; D gene unclear. This CDR3 has 14 amino acids. Germline values: CDR1 LNHDA, CDR2 SQIVND (reference sequence). With 4 bases removed from V and 0 bases from J, the gap between germline ends came to 10 bases. The CDR3 reads CASSTSGSSYEQYF. For the CDR3, the DNA is TGTGCCAGTAGTACCTCAGGTAGCTCCTACGAGCAGTACTTC.

The chain links TRBV5-1 to TRBJ2-5; D is perhaps TRBD2 (6 bases). Germline V gene lookup returns CDR1 SGHRS and CDR2 YFSETQ. The V gene lost 7 bases and the J gene lost 1 base, with 14 bases spanning the gap. This CDR3 is 14 amino acids long. DNA of the CDR3: TGCGCCAGCGGCAGCGGAGGGATCCAAGAGACCCAGTACTTC. Translating it yields CASGSGGIQETQYF.

The V and J genes are TRBV7-8 and TRBJ2-3; D ambiguous. The CDR3 has 16 residues. CDR1 and CDR2 (germline): SGHVS, FQNEAQ. The V and J ends lost 2 bases and 0 bases respectively, with 12 bases between them. CDR3 nucleotides: TGTGCCAGCAGCTTATCCGCAGGATTAAGCACAGATACGCAGTATTTT. The encoded protein is CASSLSAGLSTDTQYF.

The rearrangement uses TRBV7-9 and TRBJ2-3, with 9 bases lining up with TRBD2. Looked up from germline, CDR1 is SEHNR and CDR2 is FQNEAQ (reference sequence). Losses at the gene ends were 5 bases for V and 3 bases for J; bases not matched to a gene: 6. The CDR3 is made up of 15 amino acids. The CDR3 nucleotides read TGTGCCAGCAGCCGAGCGGGGGGTACGACAGATACGCAGTATTTT. It codes for CASSRAGGTTDTQYF.

V usage is TRBV7-8 and J usage is TRBJ2-6; D gene unclear. V gave up 8 bases and J gave up 2 bases, with 4 bases separating them. The germline V gene has CDR1 SGHVS and CDR2 FQNEAQ. There are 12 residues in the CDR3. CDR3 in DNA: TGTGCCAGCGGAGCTGGGGCCAACGTCCTGACTTTC. It is translated as CASGAGANVLTF.

The chain links TRBV7-9 to TRBJ2-3; perhaps TRBD1 as D (5 bases). CDR1 SEHNR and CDR2 FQNEAQ come from the germline V gene (reference sequence). V was clipped by 1 base and J by 0 bases, with 17 bases between them. The CDR3 is 18 amino acids. CDR3 in DNA: TGTGCCAGCAGCTTAGGCCGTGGTGGGGCCCCTAGCACAGATACGCAGTATTTT. Translated: CASSLGRGGAPSTDTQYF.

The chain links TRBV2 to TRBJ2-7; D gene unclear. The CDR3 is 12 amino acids. Trimming left V 7 bases short and J 7 bases short, with 14 bases between. CDR1 is SNHLY and CDR2 is FYNNEI in the germline V gene. The CDR3 here is CASKPDLGEQYF. The CDR3 nucleotides read TGTGCCAGCAAGCCCGATTTGGGAGAGCAGTACTTC.

V usage is TRBV6-1 and J usage is TRBJ1-3; D gene ambiguous. The germline gives CDR1 MNHNS, CDR2 SASEGT. The CDR3 is 16 amino acids. The V end was cut by 0 bases, the J end by 4 bases, with 13 bases between. The CDR3: CASSEAGLGPGNTIYF. CDR3 in DNA: TGTGCCAGCAGTGAAGCGGGGTTAGGGCCGGGAAACACCATATATTTT.

As concerns this clone: The sample contains more than one DNA sequence encoding this CDR3. The chain uses TRBV20-1 and TRBJ2-7; possibly TRBD2 for D (5 bases). The CDR3 is made up of 11 amino acids. With 3 bases removed from V and 4 bases from J, the gap between germline ends came to 7 bases. Germline V CDR1 and CDR2: DFQATT, SNEGSKA (reference sequence). The chain's CDR3 is CSARDLYEQYF. The CDR3 coding sequence is TGCAGTGCTAGGGACTTGTACGAGCAGTACTTC.

The chain couples TRBV10-3 to TRBJ1-2; D not resolved. V lost 2 bases, J lost 8 bases, and 12 bases lay in between. Germline CDR1 is ENHRY and CDR2 is SYGVKD. This CDR3 region has 13 residues. The DNA for the CDR3 is TGTGCCATCAGTGAGGGCCCGGAGGGCGGCTACACCTTC. Protein sequence: CAISEGPEGGYTF.

This clone was recorded only once. This chain links TRBV27 with TRBJ1-4; tentative D call: TRBD1 (5 bases). Germline values: CDR1 MNHEY, CDR2 SMNVEV (reference sequence). The germline V and J ends were trimmed by 7 bases and 3 bases, with 9 bases remaining between them. This CDR3 contains 13 residues. The CDR3 loop reads CASTSRANEKLFF. The CDR3 DNA sequence: TGTGCCAGCACGAGCAGGGCTAATGAAAAACTGTTTTTT.

The chain is built from TRBV6-1 and TRBJ2-7; D uncertain. The V end was cut by 11 bases, the J end by 6 bases, with 14 bases between. The CDR3 has 11 amino acids. Germline CDR1 is MNHNS and CDR2 is SASEGT. As DNA, the CDR3 is TGTGCCCCCTACGCCGATACCGAGCAGTACTTC. It translates to CAPYADTEQYF.

This clone was detected only once. The rearrangement links TRBV5-8 to TRBJ2-2; 8 nucleotides match TRBD1. V was clipped by 4 bases and J by 5 bases; unmatched bases: 7. Germline values: CDR1 SGHTS, CDR2 YDEGEE. The CDR3 runs 15 residues. Here the CDR3 reads CASSGRTGYTGELFF. The CDR3 nucleotides are TGTGCCAGCAGCGGCCGGACAGGGTATACCGGGGAGCTGTTTTTT.

As to this clone: The sample carries other DNA sequences with the same CDR3. The chain's CDR3 is CASSSTAGGYEQYF. DNA of the CDR3: TGCGCCAGCAGCTCCACCGCGGGGGGTTACGAGCAGTACTTC. The gene calls are TRBV5-1 and TRBJ2-7; TRBD2 matches 8 bases. This CDR3 comprises 14 residues. The germline gives CDR1 SGHRS, CDR2 YFSETQ. V was clipped by 3 bases and J by 4 bases; unmatched bases: 6.

The chain carries TRBV4-1 and TRBJ2-7; D is uncertain. Trimming pared 0 bases from V and 2 bases from J, leaving 11 bases between. CDR3 length equals 15 residues. Germline V CDR1 and CDR2: MGHRA, YSYEKL. In DNA, the CDR3 is TGCGCCAGCAGCCAAGAGATGGCCGGCGCCTACGAGCAGTACTTC. Amino acids: CASSQEMAGAYEQYF.

The chain is built from TRBV6-5 and TRBJ1-5; D not certain. CDR1 is MNHEY, CDR2 SVGAGI, per germline. This CDR3 spans 14 amino acids. The germline V and J ends were trimmed by 0 bases and 3 bases, with 6 bases remaining between them. The CDR3 region is CASSYSPFNQPQHF. CDR3 sequence (DNA): TGTGCCAGCAGTTACTCCCCATTCAATCAGCCCCAGCATTTT.